This T cell receptor beta chain was obtained from a study of vaccination and CD4 T cells after COVID-19. CDR1 LNHDA and CDR2 SQIVND come from the germline V gene (reference sequence). The V gene lost 6 bases and the J gene lost 0 bases, with 12 bases spanning the gap. CDR3 length equals 14 residues. Time point of the sample: late sampling 161 to 241 days after vaccination in a few convalescent patients. Treatment denoted: approximately 9-day PBMC culture with coronavirus spike peptide pools or control peptides (ViraFEST assay). Only a few counts were recorded for this clonotype. The antigen remains unidentified. Cultured CD4+ T cell DNA underwent sequencing with the Oncomine TCR Beta short-read assay. TCRdb ran MiXCR on the PCR reads and lists one entry per CDR3 protein. The sample has 25,000 or so distinct CDR3 sequences, roughly a third seen once.

The material was CD4+ T cells from blood, cultured in vitro, obtained about 7 months after SARS-CoV-2 vaccination. The sequence derives from a human donor who had recovered from COVID-19. The chain carries TRBV19 and TRBJ2-7; D perhaps matches TRBD1 (6 bases). CDR3 sequence reads: CASRKTGSSYEQYF. The CDR3 DNA is TGTGCCAGTAGAAAGACAGGCAGCTCCTACGAGCAGTACTTC. Based on the CDR3 plus reference TRBV19 and TRBJ2-7, the full variable domain is DGGITQSPKYLFRKEGQNVTLSCEQNLNHDAMYWYRQDPGQGLRLIYYSQIVNDFQKGDIAEGYSVSREKKESFPLTVTSAQKNPTAFYLCASRKTGSSYEQYFGPGTRLTVT.